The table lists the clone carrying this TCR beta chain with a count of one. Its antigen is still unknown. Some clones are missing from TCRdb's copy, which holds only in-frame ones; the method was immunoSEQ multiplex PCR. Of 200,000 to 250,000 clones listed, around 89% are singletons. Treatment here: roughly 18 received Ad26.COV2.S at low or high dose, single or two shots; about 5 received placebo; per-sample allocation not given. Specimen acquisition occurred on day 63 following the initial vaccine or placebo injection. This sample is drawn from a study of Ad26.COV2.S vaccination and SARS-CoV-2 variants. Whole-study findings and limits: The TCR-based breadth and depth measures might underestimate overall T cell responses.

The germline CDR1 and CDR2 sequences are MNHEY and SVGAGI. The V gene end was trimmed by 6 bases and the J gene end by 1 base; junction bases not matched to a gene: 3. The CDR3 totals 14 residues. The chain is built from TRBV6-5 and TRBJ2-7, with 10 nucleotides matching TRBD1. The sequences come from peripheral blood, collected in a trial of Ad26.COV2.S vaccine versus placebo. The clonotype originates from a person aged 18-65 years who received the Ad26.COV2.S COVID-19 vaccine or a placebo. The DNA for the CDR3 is TGTGCCAGCAGCGGACAGGGGGGGTCCTACGAGCAGTACTTC. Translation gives CASSGQGGSYEQYF.